These T cell receptor beta chains were read from a single sample in a study of blood T cell repertoires in COVID-19. Some clones are missing from TCRdb's copy, which holds only in-frame ones; the method was immunoSEQ multiplex PCR. The sample contains around 100,000 clones, around four fifths of which appear only once. Sequencing used peripheral blood. The source of these receptors is a woman aged 70-85 years with acute or convalescent COVID-19. The CDR3 runs from the conserved cysteine through the conserved F or W. D genes are given only for firm matches. Rows give clone size only sometimes, using once, few, many, or a class for an expanded clone.

abundance	v_gene	j_gene	d_gene	CDR3aa	CDR3nt
.	TRBV5-6	TRBJ1-1	TRBD1	CASSLDRTGPLNTEAFF	TGTGCCAGCAGCTTGGATCGGACAGGGCCATTGAACACTGAAGCTTTCTTT
.	TRBV5-1	TRBJ2-5	.	CASSLERGSLGTQYF	TGCGCCAGCAGCTTGGAACGCGGGTCCTTAGGGACCCAGTACTTC
.	TRBV6-5	TRBJ1-5	TRBD1	CASSRDRGGNQPQHF	TGTGCCAGCAGTCGGGACAGGGGTGGCAATCAGCCCCAGCATTTT
.	TRBV7-2	TRBJ1-6	.	CASSLAGEASPLHF	TGTGCCAGCAGCTTAGCGGGGGAGGCCTCGCCCCTCCACTTT
.	TRBV4-3	TRBJ2-3	.	CASSPRLQGPDTQYF	TGCGCCAGCAGCCCTCGCTTGCAGGGCCCAGATACGCAGTATTTT
.	TRBV6-1	TRBJ2-5	.	CASSGFEGPALEQETQYF	TGTGCCAGCAGTGGGTTTGAGGGCCCGGCCTTGGAACAAGAGACCCAGTACTTC
.	TRBV5-1	TRBJ2-1	.	CASSPGSGPSSYNEQFF	TGCGCCAGCAGCCCTGGGAGCGGACCTTCCTCCTACAATGAGCAGTTCTTC
.	TRBV6-6	TRBJ1-1	.	CASSGGMNTEAFF	TGTGCCAGCTCGGGGGGAATGAACACTGAAGCTTTCTTT
few	TRBV6-5	TRBJ1-2	.	CASSYSPGATYGYTF	TGTGCCAGCAGTTACTCCCCAGGGGCGACCTATGGCTACACCTTC
.	TRBV7-9	TRBJ1-1	.	CASSFGGYTEAFF	TGTGCCAGCAGCTTCGGGGGGTACACTGAAGCTTTCTTT
.	TRBV7-9	TRBJ2-7	.	CASSLGGTQLSYEQYF	TGTGCCAGCAGCTTAGGGGGGACTCAACTCTCCTACGAGCAGTACTTC
.	TRBV28	TRBJ1-6	.	CASSFSAPGALHF	TGTGCCAGCAGTTTTTCGGCCCCCGGGGCCCTCCACTTT
.	TRBV5-1	TRBJ1-2	.	CASSSDNAYGYTF	TGCGCCAGCAGCTCGGACAACGCCTATGGCTACACCTTC
.	TRBV13	TRBJ1-2	TRBD1	CASSSRDRGNYGYTF	TGTGCCAGCAGCTCAAGGGACAGGGGGAACTATGGCTACACCTTC
.	TRBV6-5	TRBJ2-5	TRBD2	CASSYSTRGAQETQYF	TGTGCCAGCAGTTACTCGACGCGGGGGGCCCAAGAGACCCAGTACTTC
.	TRBV5-1	TRBJ1-2	.	CASSLTPGDRNYGYTF	TGCGCCAGCAGCCTTACACCGGGAGATCGCAACTATGGCTACACCTTC
.	TRBV6-7	TRBJ1-1	.	CASSYAGFGTEAFF	TGTGCCAGCAGTTACGCAGGGTTTGGGACTGAAGCTTTCTTT
.	TRBV30	TRBJ1-6	.	CAWRPGNSPLHF	TGTGCCTGGAGACCGGGGAATTCACCCCTCCACTTT
.	TRBV18	TRBJ2-2	TRBD2	CASSPQRLAGVSSSGSTGELFF	TGTGCCAGCTCACCCCAAAGACTAGCGGGGGTTTCGTCTTCGGGTTCCACCGGGGAGCTGTTTTTT
.	TRBV3-1/TRBV3-2	TRBJ2-7	TRBD2	CASSPGTSGRLRYEQYF	TGTGCCAGCAGCCCTGGGACTAGCGGGCGCCTGCGTTACGAGCAGTACTTC
few	TRBV19	TRBJ2-1	TRBD1	CASNGVGQGVHEQFF	TGTGCCAGTAATGGGGTAGGACAGGGAGTACATGAGCAGTTCTTC
.	TRBV11-2	TRBJ2-5	TRBD2	CASSLYDRVAGETQYF	TGTGCCAGCAGCTTATACGATAGGGTAGCGGGAGAGACCCAGTACTTC
.	TRBV4-3	TRBJ1-2	.	CASSQELAWSYGYTF	TGCGCCAGCAGCCAAGAATTGGCTTGGTCCTATGGCTACACCTTC
few	TRBV6-5	TRBJ1-1	.	CASSSRPRTGIAFF	TGTGCCAGCAGTTCCCGACCCCGGACGGGGATAGCTTTCTTT
once	TRBV6-5	TRBJ1-5	.	CASRSGTPNQPQHF	TGTGCCAGCCGGTCCGGGACTCCAAATCAGCCCCAGCATTTT
.	TRBV27	TRBJ1-2	.	CASSSPLNYGYTF	TGTGCCAGCAGTTCCCCACTTAACTATGGCTACACCTTC
.	TRBV19	TRBJ2-6	.	CASSIDPAGLASNSGANVLTF	TGTGCCAGTAGTATAGATCCCGCAGGGTTGGCTTCTAACTCAGGGGCCAACGTCCTGACTTTC
once	TRBV2	TRBJ2-1	.	CASSVEDFSYNEQFF	TGTGCCAGCTCAGTGGAGGACTTCTCCTACAATGAGCAGTTCTTC
once	TRBV6-5	TRBJ2-1	TRBD1	CASSFRQGNEQFF	TGTGCCAGCAGTTTCCGACAGGGGAATGAGCAGTTCTTC
.	TRBV4-1	TRBJ2-2	TRBD2	CASSQLGAASGVTGELFF	TGCGCCAGCAGCCAACTAGGGGCAGCTAGCGGGGTCACCGGGGAGCTGTTTTTT
.	TRBV19	TRBJ2-3	TRBD2	CASSSPLAGGLDTQYF	TGTGCCAGTAGTTCGCCACTAGCGGGGGGGTTAGATACGCAGTATTTT
.	TRBV19	TRBJ2-3	.	CASRRALSTDTQYF	TGTGCCAGTAGGAGGGCGCTTAGCACAGATACGCAGTATTTT
.	TRBV28	TRBJ1-3	.	CASIRGSGNTIYF	TGTGCCAGCATCCGGGGGTCTGGAAACACCATATATTTT